The text below deals with one T cell receptor (beta chain). Antigen specificity is unknown. Ulcerative colitis patients received no immunosuppressive medication before the diagnostic colonoscopy. Method: immunoSEQ multiplex PCR; TCRdb's copy keeps in-frame clones and lacks some. Of about 64,000 clones listed, about nine tenths were seen once; the top ten hold 3% to 4.5%. Trimming pared 6 bases from V and 5 bases from J, leaving 10 bases between. The CDR3 is 12 amino acids. Looked up from germline, CDR1 is SGHTA and CDR2 is FQGNSA. These data belong to a study of pediatric ulcerative colitis. Study-wide results and limits: A couple of rectal CDR3 clonotypes occurred in all ulcerative colitis patients.

The TCR was taken from a boy aged 5-17 years with severe ulcerative colitis. The sample comprised blood. The chain combines TRBV7-2 with TRBJ2-5; D gene uncertain. Here the CDR3 reads CASSGYSETQYF. The CDR3 region has the DNA TGTGCCAGCAGTGGCTATAGCGAGACCCAGTACTTC.